The present T cell receptor beta chain was sequenced within a study of blood T cell repertoires in COVID-19. Study context: Spain, Italy and the United States supplied samples that represented acute and convalescent COVID-19. PBMCs, B-cell-depleted T cells, or T cells were the source of the cDNA or gDNA that made up the material.

In the original analysis: Counts of nucleated cells, estimated from reference gene primer amplification, were obtained. Assay: immunoSEQ multiplex PCR; the TCRdb copy retains only in-frame clones and omits some. From that table come the V and J calls and clone size; the DNA was used to work out D and trimming. This sample yields approximately 170,000 clones, of which around 80% are seen a single time; approximately 10% belongs to the top ten. The germline V gene has CDR1 SGHTA and CDR2 FQGNSA. CDR3 size: 14 residues. V lost 5 bases to trimming and J lost 4 bases, with 11 bases between them. The TCR comes from a man between 60 and 75 years old with active or convalescent COVID-19. What was sequenced was peripheral blood. This chain uses TRBV7-2 with TRBJ2-2, with D maybe TRBD1 (7 bases). CDR3 protein: CASSAGQSTGELFF. The CDR3 DNA is TGTGCCAGCAGCGCGGGACAGTCCACCGGGGAGCTGTTTTTT.